Sequencing of this TCR beta chain was carried out in a study of shared clonotypes between healthy human individuals. Sequencing used immunoSEQ multiplex PCR; TCRdb keeps in-frame clones, though not all of them. This sample carries about 600,000 clones, roughly 95% of them seen once, and the ten largest clones take 0.11%. The V and J ends lost 5 bases and 3 bases, in that order; junction bases with no gene match: 3. The CDR3 totals 14 residues. Germline CDR1 is SGHVS and CDR2 is FNYEAQ. Worth noting for this clone: As yet, its antigen is unknown.

Study results and caveats: Richness estimates generally favored naive over memory subsets.

The naive CD8 subset, CD45RO-negative cells positively selected for CCR7, excluded terminally differentiated effector memory CD45RA+ cells. The sequence derives from a woman aged 25-40 years in good health. This sequence joins TRBV7-6 and TRBJ2-1, with TRBD1 matching 8 bases. Sequencing input: naive CD8+ T cells sorted from blood. CDR3 sequence: CASSEDRDYNEQFF. The CDR3 DNA is TGTGCCAGCAGCGAGGACAGGGACTACAATGAGCAGTTCTTC.